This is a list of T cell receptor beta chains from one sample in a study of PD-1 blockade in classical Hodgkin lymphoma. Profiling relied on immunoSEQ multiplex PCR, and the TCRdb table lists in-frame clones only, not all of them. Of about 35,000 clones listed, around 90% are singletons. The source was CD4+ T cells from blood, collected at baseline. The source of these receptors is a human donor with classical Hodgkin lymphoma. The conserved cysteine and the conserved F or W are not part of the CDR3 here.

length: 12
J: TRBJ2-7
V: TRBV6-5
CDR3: ASSPRTGPYEQY

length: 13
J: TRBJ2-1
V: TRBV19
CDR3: ASSIEQGFYNEQF

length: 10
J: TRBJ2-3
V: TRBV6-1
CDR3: ASSERTDTQY

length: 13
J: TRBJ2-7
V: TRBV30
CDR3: AWRDPGQGSYEQY

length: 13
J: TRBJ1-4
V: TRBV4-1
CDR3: ASSPLQGRDEKLF

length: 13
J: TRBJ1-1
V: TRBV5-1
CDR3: ASSLDDRANTEAF

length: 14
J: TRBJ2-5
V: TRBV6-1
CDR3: ASSEARGSGQETQY

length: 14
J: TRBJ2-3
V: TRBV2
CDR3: ASRPSGIWDTDTQY

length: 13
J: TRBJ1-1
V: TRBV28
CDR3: ASSLVWGLRSEAF

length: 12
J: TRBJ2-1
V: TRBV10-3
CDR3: AIASGRAQNEQF

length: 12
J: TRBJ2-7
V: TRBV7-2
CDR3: ASSRLAGYHEQY

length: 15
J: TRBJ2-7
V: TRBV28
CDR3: ASSPHTGLAGTYEQY

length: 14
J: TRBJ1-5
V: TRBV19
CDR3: ASSIGGGTSIEPQH